This paragraph covers one T cell receptor (beta chain) sequence. A read error may explain this, as a much larger clone is one base away. TCR alpha and beta CDR3 regions were amplified from RNA using iRepertoire nested multiplex PCR. Tissue mRNA or PBMC total RNA, 100-400 ng, went into one-step reverse transcription and amplification. TCRdb independently ran MiXCR on the multiplex PCR reads; one entry per CDR3 protein. This table has some 85,000 distinct CDR3 sequences, approximately 22% appearing once. Germline-derived CDR1 and CDR2 are SNHLY and FYNNEI. The CDR3 totals 14 residues. V trimming: 6 bases; J trimming: 4 bases; junction bases outside the gene matches: 8. The data belong to a study of glioma-infiltrating T cells.

Sample: glioma tissue, nonneoplastic brain tissue, or PBMCs (not recorded which). This TCR came from a human donor with low-grade glioma or glioblastoma, undergoing nonglioma brain surgery, or in good health (not recorded which). The chain joins TRBV2 to TRBJ2-5; 7 bases agree with TRBD1. CDR3 in amino acids: CASSVTGAGETQYF. As DNA, the CDR3 is TGTGCCAGCAGCGTAACAGGGGCGGGAGAGACCCAGTACTTC.